A single sample is the source of the 3 T cell receptor beta chains below, sequenced in a study of blood T cell repertoires in COVID-19. The repertoire was sequenced with immunoSEQ multiplex PCR; TCRdb's copy has only in-frame clones and lacks some. The sample consists of approximately 64,000 clones, approximately 80% of them appearing once. The sample comprised peripheral blood. These receptors were collected from a woman aged 65 to 85 with acute or convalescent COVID-19.

The V call is TRBV3-1 (or the pseudogene TRBV3-2), the J call TRBJ2-1; 8 nucleotides match TRBD1. The CDR3 extends over 14 amino acids. CDR1 and CDR2 (germline): LGHDT, YNNKEL (reference sequence). The trim removed 5 bases at V and 2 bases at J, leaving 2 bases unmatched. The DNA of the CDR3 is TGTGCCAGCAGCTTACAGGGGGCCTACAATGAGCAGTTCTTC. It is translated as CASSLQGAYNEQFF.

This rearrangement joins TRBV2 to TRBJ2-7; possible D gene TRBD1, 6 bases. CDR3 size: 16 residues. Germline V gene data show CDR1 as SNHLY and CDR2 as FYNNEI. The germline V and J ends were trimmed by 3 bases and 1 base, with 16 bases remaining between them. The CDR3: CASSDGPRGGSYEQYF. CDR3 bases: TGTGCCAGCAGTGACGGCCCCAGGGGTGGATCCTACGAGCAGTACTTC.

This chain connects TRBV6-5 to TRBJ2-5, with D hard to call. The ends were cut back, 6 bases at V and 5 bases at J, with 13 bases in the middle. The CDR3 covers 13 residues. Germline-derived CDR1 and CDR2 are MNHEY and SVGAGI. In DNA form, the CDR3 reads TGTGCCAGCAGCCCCTCCCGGCGGGAGACCCAGTACTTC. It yields the protein CASSPSRRETQYF.